This T cell receptor beta chain was identified during a study of blood T cell repertoires in COVID-19. About the study: Researchers got acute and convalescent COVID-19 samples from the United States, Italy and Spain. Sample material is recorded as cDNA or gDNA derived from T cells, B-cell-depleted T cells, or PBMCs.

Per the original data handling: Reference gene primer amplification yielded estimated nucleated cell counts. TCRdb keeps only in-frame clones here, not all; method: immunoSEQ multiplex PCR. V and J calls and clone size are copied from that table; D and trimming were computed from the DNA. The data show 50,000 to 55,000 clones, with roughly nine tenths seen just once and nearly 5% held by the top ten. The sequence came from a man between 60 and 75 years old with active COVID-19. The sequencing sample was made of peripheral blood.

CDR3 sequence reads: CASSLGQGAGTEAFF. The CDR3 DNA reads TGTGCCAGCAGCTTGGGACAGGGGGCGGGCACTGAAGCTTTCTTT. The genes are TRBV5-6 and TRBJ1-1; 10 bases match TRBD1. Germline CDR1 and CDR2: SGHDT and YYEEEE. The J segment lost 4 bases and the V segment lost 0 bases, leaving 3 bases of the junction unmatched. This CDR3 has 15 residues.